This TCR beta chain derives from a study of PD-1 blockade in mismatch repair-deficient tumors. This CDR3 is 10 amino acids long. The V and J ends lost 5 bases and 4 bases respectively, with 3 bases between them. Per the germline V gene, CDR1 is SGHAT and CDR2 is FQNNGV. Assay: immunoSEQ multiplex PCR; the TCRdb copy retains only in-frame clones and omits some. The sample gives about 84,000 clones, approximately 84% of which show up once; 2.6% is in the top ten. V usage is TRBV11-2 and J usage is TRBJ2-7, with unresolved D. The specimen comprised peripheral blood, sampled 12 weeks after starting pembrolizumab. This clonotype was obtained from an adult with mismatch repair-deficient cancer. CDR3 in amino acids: CASSDYEQYF. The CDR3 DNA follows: TGTGCCAGCAGCGATTACGAGCAGTACTTC.